One and the same sample provided the 21 T cell receptor beta chains below, sequenced in a study of T cells in women clearing cervical HPV infection. The table came from immunoSEQ multiplex PCR; TCRdb's copy has only in-frame clones and leaves some out. Its table lists over 15,000 clones. The sequenced sample consisted of blood buffy coat. All receptors derive from a woman aged 18-70 years with a cervical HPV16 infection that either progressed to CIN3+ or cleared (not recorded which).

Regarding this clone: From the germline J gene comes the end of the CDR3, since the read stops 3 residues before it. The chain carries TRBV19 and TRBJ1-4, with D maybe TRBD1 (5 bases). Trimming took 3 bases from V and 5 from J, leaving 10 bases between them. Germline assignment: CDR1 LNHDA and CDR2 SQIVND (reference sequence). The CDR3 has 14 residues. The CDR3 here is CASSMGLGNEKLFF. Partial CDR3 DNA: TGTGCCAGTAGTATGGGACTGGGAAATGAAAAA.

With regard to this clone: The read terminates 3 residues ahead of where the CDR3 ends, so the germline J gene completes it. The J gene is TRBJ2-1, the V gene TRBV20-1; TRBD1 aligns across 9 bases. The V gene's germline CDR1 is DFQATT and CDR2 SNEGSKA (reference sequence). The CDR3 runs to 15 residues. Trimming at V came to 0 bases and at J to 3 bases, leaving 3 bases not matched to a gene. CDR3 amino acids: CSARESGQGYNEQFF. The covered CDR3 bases are TGCAGTGCTAGAGAGTCGGGACAGGGCTACAATGAG.

Details on this clone: The read terminates 3 residues before the CDR3 end, so the remaining end is supplied by the germline J gene. The chain links TRBV2 to TRBJ2-2, with D maybe TRBD1 (6 bases). Germline values: CDR1 SNHLY, CDR2 FYNNEI. The CDR3 contains 14 residues. Between the trimmed V and J ends, which lost 6 bases and 4 bases, there was a span of 12 bases. The CDR3 protein is CASRLRQATGELFF. CDR3 DNA (partial): TGTGCCAGCAGACTCAGACAGGCCACCGGGGAG.

Points on this clone: The sequenced fragment ends 3 residues before the CDR3 boundary, so the rest is inferred from the germline J gene. This chain links TRBV4-2 with TRBJ2-1, with 13 nucleotides matching TRBD2. CDR3 size: 19 residues. Germline V lookup: CDR1 LGHNA, CDR2 YNFKEQ. The ends lost 4 bases at V and 0 bases at J; junction bases unmatched: 9. CDR3 DNA, as far as it was read: TGTGCCAGCAGCCCGGGACTAGCGGGGTCGATAGGCTCCTACAATGAG. It codes for CASSPGLAGSIGSYNE. The full CDR3 reads CASSPGLAGSIGSYNEQFF.

Points on this clone: Read sequence stops 3 residues before the CDR3 end, and the germline J gene provides the missing end. V usage is TRBV6-1 and J usage is TRBJ2-3, with 14 bases lining up with TRBD2. The CDR3 is made up of 16 amino acids. Germline V gene sequence: CDR1 MNHNS, CDR2 SASEGT. The sequenced CDR3 bases are TGTGCCAGCAGTGATTGGACTAGCGGGGGGTTGGAGACG. Protein product: CASSDWTSGGLET. The full CDR3 is CASSDWTSGGLETQYF.

Worth noting for this clone: A read error may produce the germline difference seen at one junction end. The read comes to an end 3 residues before the CDR3 does, leaving the germline J gene to fill in the end. Additional DNA sequences in this sample encode the identical CDR3. The V call is TRBV12-5, the J call TRBJ1-3; D gene unclear. CDR1 is LGHNT, CDR2 FRNRAP, per germline. The CDR3 extends over 15 amino acids. Incomplete CDR3 DNA: TGTGCTAGTGGTCCTGGGCAGACCTCTGGAAACACG. Its protein is CASGPGQTSGNT. The full CDR3 is CASGPGQTSGNTIYF.

Concerning this clone itself: The CDR3 goes on 3 residues after the read ends, and that part is filled in from the germline J gene. The rearrangement uses TRBV19 and TRBJ1-5; 8 bases map to TRBD1. The CDR3 loop spans 16 amino acids. V lost 6 bases, J lost 4 bases, and 11 bases stayed unmatched. Germline-derived CDR1 and CDR2 are LNHDA and SQIVND (reference sequence). CDR3 protein: CASRPAWGQANQPQHF. CDR3 bases read: TGTGCCAGTAGGCCTGCGTGGGGACAGGCGAATCAGCCC.

As for this clone: With the read ending 3 residues before the CDR3 end, the germline J gene is used to fill in that end. This sequence joins TRBV30 and TRBJ2-2; 8 bases agree with TRBD1. There are 13 residues in the CDR3. CDR1 and CDR2 (germline): GTSNPN, SVGIG (reference sequence). After removal of 2 bases from V and 6 bases from J, the junction contained 2 bases not matched to a gene. Here the CDR3 reads CAWSRDRPGELFF. The covered CDR3 bases are TGTGCCTGGAGTCGGGACAGGCCCGGGGAG.

The CDR3 DNA, read in part, is TGTGCCAGCAGCCTAGCTGGGGGGACCGGCGAG. This codes for CASSLAGGTGE. The entire CDR3 protein is CASSLAGGTGEQYF. This sequence joins TRBV2 and TRBJ2-7, with D tentatively TRBD2 (6 bases). With the read ending 3 residues before the CDR3 end, the germline J gene is used to fill in that end. Germline V lookup: CDR1 SNHLY, CDR2 FYNNEI. V lost 6 bases, J lost 6 bases, and 18 bases lay in between. The CDR3 has 14 residues. Together with reference TRBV2 and TRBJ2-7, the CDR3 gives the full variable domain: EPEVTQTPSHQVTQMGQEVILRCVPISNHLYFYWYRQILGQKVEFLVSFYNNEISEKSEIFDDQFSVERPDGSNFTLKIRSTKLEDSAMYFCASSLAGGTGEQYFGPGTRLTVT.

On this clone itself: The missing CDR3 end, 3 residues past where the read stops, is filled in from the germline J gene. The genes are TRBV20-1 and TRBJ2-1, with 9 bases that match TRBD2. CDR1 and CDR2 from the germline V gene are DFQATT and SNEGSKA (reference sequence). This CDR3 has 14 residues. V lost 1 base, J lost 9 bases, and 7 bases stayed unmatched. The DNA read from the CDR3 is TGCAGTGCTAGAGGGGAGGGACTAGCATTTGAG. Translation gives CSARGEGLAFE. The entire CDR3 protein reads CSARGEGLAFEQFF.

Concerning this clone itself: The read terminates 3 residues ahead of where the CDR3 ends, so the germline J gene completes it. This chain joins TRBV20-1 and TRBJ1-5; 9 nucleotides align to TRBD1. The CDR3 extends over 14 amino acids. J was trimmed by 6 bases and V by 4 bases; bases with no gene match: 7. CDR1 and CDR2 from the germline V gene are DFQATT and SNEGSKA (reference sequence). The CDR3 loop reads CSAIPGTGIQPQHF. The covered CDR3 bases are TGCAGTGCTATTCCCGGGACAGGGATTCAGCCC.

Note on this clone: The read comes to an end 3 residues before the CDR3 does, leaving the germline J gene to fill in the end. The V gene is TRBV5-6, the J gene TRBJ1-2, with 9 bases that match TRBD1. Germline lookup yields CDR1 SGHDT and CDR2 YYEEEE. The length of the CDR3 is 11 residues. CDR3 DNA (partial): TGTGCCAGCAACAGGGGGCTCGGC. This translates into CASNRGLG. The entire CDR3 reads CASNRGLGYTF. The whole variable domain, remainder taken from reference TRBV5-6 and TRBJ1-2, is DAGVTQSPTHLIKTRGQQVTLRCSPKSGHDTVSWYQQALGQGPQFIFQYYEEEERQRGNFPDRFSGHQFPNYSSELNVNALLLGDSALYLCASNRGLGYTFGSGTRLTVV.

For this clone: The missing CDR3 end, 3 residues past where the read stops, is filled in from the germline J gene. The chain employs TRBV20-1 and TRBJ2-1; 11 bases are shared with TRBD1. The V gene's germline CDR1 is DFQATT and CDR2 SNEGSKA (reference sequence). J was trimmed by 6 bases and V by 6 bases; bases with no gene match: 7. CDR3 length equals 14 residues. CDR3 residues: CSAQGQGVGNEQFF. Incomplete CDR3 DNA: TGCAGTGCCCAGGGACAGGGGGTCGGCAATGAG.

Note on this clone: The read is 3 residues too short to cover the CDR3 end, so that end is filled in from the germline J gene. The chain employs TRBV18 and TRBJ1-2; D is possibly TRBD1 (6 bases). The CDR3 spans 13 residues. The germline V and J ends were trimmed by 6 bases and 5 bases, with 13 bases remaining between them. In germline, CDR1 is KGHSH, CDR2 LQKENI. The CDR3 bases that were read are TGTGCCAGCTCCCAAACGACAGGTTATGGC. Amino acid sequence: CASSQTTGYG. The entire CDR3 protein reads CASSQTTGYGYTF.

Worth noting for this clone: From the germline J gene comes the end of the CDR3, since the read stops 3 residues before it. The chain recombines TRBV5-1 with TRBJ2-1; tentatively, D is TRBD1 (5 bases). Trimming took off 2 bases at V and 6 bases at J, with 9 bases between the two ends. Germline CDR1 SGHRS, CDR2 YFSETQ. The CDR3 runs 13 residues. The sequenced part of the CDR3 DNA is TGCGCCAGCAGCTTCCAGGGCGCCAATGAG. It translates to CASSFQGANE. The full-length CDR3 reads as CASSFQGANEQFF. Looking up the rest from reference TRBV5-1 and TRBJ2-1 gives the full variable domain: KAGVTQTPRYLIKTRGQQVTLSCSPISGHRSVSWYQQTPGQGLQFLFEYFSETQRNKGNFPGRFSGRQFSNSRSEMNVSTLELGDSALYLCASSFQGANEQFFGPGTRLTVL.

About this clone: The CDR3 goes on 3 residues after the read ends, and that part is filled in from the germline J gene. The chain is built from TRBV7-9 and TRBJ2-4, with 10 bases that match TRBD1. Germline V lookup: CDR1 SEHNR, CDR2 FQNEAQ (reference sequence). The CDR3 has 15 residues. CDR3 in amino acids: CASSFDDRGLRGQYF. Partial CDR3 DNA: TGTGCCAGCAGCTTCGATGACAGGGGGCTGAGGGGT. Looking up the rest from reference TRBV7-9 and TRBJ2-4 gives the full variable domain: DTGVSQNPRHKITKRGQNVTFRCDPISEHNRLYWYRQTLGQGPEFLTYFQNEAQLEKSRLLSDRFSAERPKGSFSTLEIQRTEQGDSAMYLCASSFDDRGLRGQYFGAGTRLSVL.

With respect to this clone: The read ends 3 residues before the CDR3 terminus; that terminus is restored from the germline J gene. This chain links TRBV7-9 with TRBJ1-4; a weak D match, TRBD1 (6 bases). Germline lookup yields CDR1 SEHNR and CDR2 FQNEAQ (reference sequence). The CDR3 sequence is 15 residues long. Incomplete CDR3 DNA: TGTGCCAGCAGCCCAGGACAGTCTCTTAATTCACCA. Its translation is CASSPGQSLNSP. The whole CDR3 sequence reads CASSPGQSLNSPLFF.

A remark on this clone: Read coverage stops 3 residues before the CDR3 terminus; the germline J gene supplies the remainder. The V call is TRBV7-9, the J call TRBJ2-4; no firm D call. The germline V gene encodes CDR1 SEHNR and CDR2 FQNEAQ (reference sequence). This CDR3 spans 14 amino acids. CDR3 bases read: TGTGCCAGCAGCTTAGACAAGGGTTGGAATGGT. Protein product: CASSLDKGWNG. The whole CDR3 sequence is CASSLDKGWNGQYF.

Of note for this clone: The CDR3 end is not reached by the read, which stops 3 residues before it; the germline J gene fills it in. The chain recombines TRBV7-9 with TRBJ2-3; D tentatively fits TRBD1 or TRBD2 (6 bases each). The CDR3 spans 13 residues. The V gene's germline CDR1 is SEHNR and CDR2 FQNEAQ (reference sequence). CDR3 region: CARQGGVEETQYF. The covered CDR3 bases are TGTGCCAGACAGGGAGGTGTAGAGGAGACG. Full variable domain (outside the CDR3, taken from reference TRBV7-9 and TRBJ2-3): DTGVSQNPRHKITKRGQNVTFRCDPISEHNRLYWYRQTLGQGPEFLTYFQNEAQLEKSRLLSDRFSAERPKGSFSTLEIQRTEQGDSAMYLCARQGGVEETQYFGPGTRLTVL.

As for this clone: The read ends 3 residues shy of where the CDR3 ends; the end is completed using the germline J gene. The chain carries TRBV19 and TRBJ1-6; D is unclear. Germline lookup yields CDR1 LNHDA and CDR2 SQIVND (reference sequence). V gave up 3 bases and J gave up 2 bases, with 8 bases separating them. The CDR3 is 15 residues long. The CDR3 loop is CASSMRDTYNSPLHF. The sequenced part of the CDR3 DNA is TGTGCCAGTAGTATGCGTGACACCTATAATTCACCC.

Worth noting for this clone: From the germline J gene comes the end of the CDR3, since the read stops 3 residues before it. This chain links TRBV6-2 or TRBV6-3 with TRBJ2-2; D not resolved. The ends were cut back, 3 bases at V and 1 base at J, with 9 bases in the middle. The CDR3 is 15 residues long. Germline V gene sequence: CDR1 MNHEY, CDR2 SVGEGT. The sequenced part of the CDR3 DNA is TGTGCCAGCAGTTATCGCAGTGAGAACACCGGGGAG. Residues: CASSYRSENTGE. The complete CDR3 sequence is CASSYRSENTGELFF.